The rows below give T cell receptor beta chains drawn from one sample of a study of cytomegalovirus exposure and HLA in healthy donors. Only in-frame clones appear in the TCRdb table, and some are missing; sequencing was by immunoSEQ multiplex PCR. The sample contains over 150,000 clones, about 82% of which appear only once. The sample was PBMCs. These TCRs come from a human donor in good health. The CDR3 runs from the conserved cysteine through the conserved F or W. D genes are given only for firm matches. Size values are once, few and many counts, or a class for expanded clones, and some rows have none.

V	D	size	J	CDR3	DNA
TRBV15	.	few	TRBJ1-5	CATSRTVTKPQHF	TGTGCCACCAGCAGGACAGTCACGAAGCCCCAGCATTTT
TRBV4-1	.	.	TRBJ1-4	CASSQAGQAEKLFF	TGTGCCAGCAGCCAAGCTGGACAAGCCGAAAAACTGTTTTTT
TRBV10-3	TRBD1	.	TRBJ1-2	CAIRGTGQLNYGYTF	TGTGCCATCAGGGGAACGGGACAGTTGAACTATGGCTACACCTTC
TRBV5-4	.	.	TRBJ2-7	CASSLGSGTYEQYF	TGTGCCAGCAGCTTGGGATCAGGTACCTACGAGCAGTACTTC
TRBV20-1	.	.	TRBJ2-7	CSAGFGGGQYF	TGCAGTGCGGGTTTCGGAGGCGGGCAGTACTTC
TRBV2	TRBD1	.	TRBJ2-4	CASSFDRAAAKNIQYF	TGTGCCAGCAGTTTTGACAGGGCGGCGGCCAAAAACATTCAGTACTTC
TRBV28	.	.	TRBJ2-7	CASSPPLTRPVYEQYF	TGTGCCAGCAGTCCCCCCTTGACGAGGCCAGTCTACGAGCAGTACTTC
TRBV5-5	TRBD2	.	TRBJ2-3	CASSSRAGGRTDTQYF	TGTGCCAGCAGTAGCAGAGCGGGAGGTCGCACAGATACGCAGTATTTT
TRBV5-5	.	once	TRBJ2-7	CASSDDSNYEQYF	TGTGCCAGCAGCGACGACAGCAACTACGAGCAGTACTTC
TRBV11-2	.	.	TRBJ2-7	CASSLVNYRYEQYF	TGTGCCAGCAGCTTAGTAAACTACCGCTACGAGCAGTACTTC
TRBV2	.	few	TRBJ2-7	CASSGQLLLLTDYEQYF	TGTGCCAGCAGTGGCCAGTTATTACTATTAACGGACTACGAGCAGTACTTC
TRBV5-5	.	.	TRBJ1-1	CASSLVGDAGGLNTEAFF	TGTGCCAGCAGCTTGGTTGGGGATGCTGGAGGTCTGAACACTGAAGCTTTCTTT
TRBV19	.	once	TRBJ1-5	CASSIDGVGRAYQPQHF	TGTGCCAGTAGTATAGATGGCGTGGGCAGGGCGTATCAGCCCCAGCATTTT
TRBV19	.	few	TRBJ2-6	CASSTEGGSRNVLTF	TGTGCCAGTAGCACGGAGGGGGGGTCCCGAAACGTCCTGACTTTC
TRBV18	TRBD1	.	TRBJ1-4	CASSPSGQGARELFF	TGTGCCAGCTCACCATCGGGACAGGGGGCTCGGGAACTGTTTTTT
TRBV27	.	.	TRBJ1-2	CASRLRGGAHGYTF	TGTGCCAGCAGGTTACGAGGCGGGGCTCATGGCTACACCTTC
TRBV5-1	TRBD2	.	TRBJ2-5	CASGISGRANGTQYF	TGCGCCAGCGGCATTAGCGGGAGGGCCAACGGGACCCAGTACTTC
TRBV4-2	.	.	TRBJ2-5	CASSQVAEIQETQYF	TGTGCCAGCAGCCAAGTCGCGGAGATCCAAGAGACCCAGTACTTC
TRBV19	.	.	TRBJ1-5	CASSIESIQPQHF	TGTGCCAGTAGTATCGAGAGTATTCAGCCCCAGCATTTT
TRBV18	.	once	TRBJ2-5	CASSPPSLATIETQYF	TGTGCCAGCTCACCACCGTCCCTAGCGACTATAGAGACCCAGTACTTC
TRBV28	TRBD2	.	TRBJ2-2	CASRVGRTNTGELFF	TGTGCCAGCAGAGTCGGGAGGACGAACACCGGGGAGCTGTTTTTT
TRBV6-5	TRBD2	.	TRBJ2-2	CASSYNSGLYTGELFF	TGTGCCAGCAGTTACAATAGCGGGCTATACACCGGGGAGCTGTTTTTT
TRBV6-1	.	.	TRBJ1-1	CASRGPLRGTEAFF	TGTGCCAGCAGGGGACCCTTAAGGGGGACTGAAGCTTTCTTT
TRBV6-1	.	.	TRBJ2-7	CASSEVVPVEQYF	TGTGCCAGCAGTGAAGTCGTTCCTGTCGAGCAGTACTTC
TRBV7-2	.	.	TRBJ1-2	CASSLAWASSNYGYTF	TGTGCCAGCAGCTTAGCTTGGGCGTCCTCTAACTATGGCTACACCTTC
TRBV29-1	.	.	TRBJ2-7	CSGVNYVGENRPYEQYF	TGCAGCGGAGTAAACTACGTTGGGGAGAATAGACCCTACGAGCAGTACTTC
TRBV4-1	.	once	TRBJ1-2	CASSDLGRVHGYTF	TGCGCCAGCAGCGATCTTGGCAGGGTTCATGGCTACACCTTC
TRBV6-1	.	few	TRBJ1-2	CASSVTFRAREGYTF	TGTGCCAGCAGTGTAACGTTCCGCGCTCGGGAGGGCTACACCTTC
TRBV11-2	.	.	TRBJ1-1	CASSQHRVRAFF	TGTGCCAGCAGCCAACACAGGGTCCGAGCTTTCTTT
TRBV19	TRBD1	once	TRBJ1-4	CASGTGQGEEKLFF	TGTGCCAGTGGTACGGGACAGGGTGAGGAAAAACTGTTTTTT